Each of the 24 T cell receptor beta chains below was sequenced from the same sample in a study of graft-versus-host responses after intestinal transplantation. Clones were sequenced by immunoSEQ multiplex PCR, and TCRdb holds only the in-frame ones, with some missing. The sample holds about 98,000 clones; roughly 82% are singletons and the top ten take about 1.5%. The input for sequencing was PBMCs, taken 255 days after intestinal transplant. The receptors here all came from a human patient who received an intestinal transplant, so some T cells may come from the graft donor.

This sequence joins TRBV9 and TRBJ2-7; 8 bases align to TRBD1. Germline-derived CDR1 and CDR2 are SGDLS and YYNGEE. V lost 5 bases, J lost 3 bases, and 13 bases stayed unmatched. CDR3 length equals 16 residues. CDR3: CASSKQPGTGFYEQYF. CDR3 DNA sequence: TGTGCCAGCAGTAAACAACCCGGGACAGGATTCTACGAGCAGTACTTC.

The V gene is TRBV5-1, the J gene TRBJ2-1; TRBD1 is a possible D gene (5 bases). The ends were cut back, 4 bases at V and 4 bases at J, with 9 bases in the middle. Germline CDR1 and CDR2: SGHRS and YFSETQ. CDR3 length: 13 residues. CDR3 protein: CASSLTAYNEQFF. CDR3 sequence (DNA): TGCGCCAGCAGCCTGACAGCTTACAATGAGCAGTTCTTC. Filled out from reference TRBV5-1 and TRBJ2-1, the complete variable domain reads KAGVTQTPRYLIKTRGQQVTLSCSPISGHRSVSWYQQTPGQGLQFLFEYFSETQRNKGNFPGRFSGRQFSNSRSEMNVSTLELGDSALYLCASSLTAYNEQFFGPGTRLTVL.

The CDR3 spells CASSWTGTIGYGNQPQHF. DNA of the CDR3: TGTGCCAGCAGTTGGACAGGGACGATAGGATATGGCAATCAGCCCCAGCATTTT. J is TRBJ1-5 and V is TRBV28, with 8 bases matching TRBD1. This CDR3 has 18 amino acids. Trimming removed 4 bases from V and 2 bases from J; junction bases left unmatched: 13. The germline V gene encodes CDR1 MDHEN and CDR2 SYDVKM.

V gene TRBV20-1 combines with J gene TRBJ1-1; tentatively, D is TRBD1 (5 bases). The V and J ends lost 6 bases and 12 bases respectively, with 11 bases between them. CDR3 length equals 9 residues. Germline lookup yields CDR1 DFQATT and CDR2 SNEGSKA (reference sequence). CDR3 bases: TGCAGTGCGGGGGACCCGACTTTCTTT. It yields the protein CSAGDPTFF.

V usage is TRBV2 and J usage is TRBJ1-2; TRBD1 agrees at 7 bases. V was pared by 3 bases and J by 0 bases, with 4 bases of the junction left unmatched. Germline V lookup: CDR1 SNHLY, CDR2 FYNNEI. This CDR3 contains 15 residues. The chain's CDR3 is CASSEDRTANYGYTF. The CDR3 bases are TGTGCCAGCAGTGAGGACAGGACGGCTAACTATGGCTACACCTTC.

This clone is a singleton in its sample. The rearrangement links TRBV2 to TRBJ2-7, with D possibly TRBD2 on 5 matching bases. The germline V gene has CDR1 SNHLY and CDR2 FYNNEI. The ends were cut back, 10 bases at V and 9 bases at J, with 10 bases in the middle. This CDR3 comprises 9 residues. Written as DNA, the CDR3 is TGTGCCACCCCGAGCGGGCAGTACTTC. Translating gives CATPSGQYF.

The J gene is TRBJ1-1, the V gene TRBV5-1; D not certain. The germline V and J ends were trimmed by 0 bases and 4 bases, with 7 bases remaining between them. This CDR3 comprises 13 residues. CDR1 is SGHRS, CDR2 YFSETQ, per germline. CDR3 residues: CASSLEGATEAFF. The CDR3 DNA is TGCGCCAGCAGCTTGGAGGGCGCCACTGAAGCTTTCTTT.

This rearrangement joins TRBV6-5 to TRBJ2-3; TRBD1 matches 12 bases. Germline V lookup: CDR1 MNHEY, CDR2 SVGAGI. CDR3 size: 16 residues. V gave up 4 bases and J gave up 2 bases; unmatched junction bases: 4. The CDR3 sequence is CASSWGQGAYTDTQYF. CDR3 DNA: TGTGCCAGCAGTTGGGGACAGGGGGCGTACACAGATACGCAGTATTTT.

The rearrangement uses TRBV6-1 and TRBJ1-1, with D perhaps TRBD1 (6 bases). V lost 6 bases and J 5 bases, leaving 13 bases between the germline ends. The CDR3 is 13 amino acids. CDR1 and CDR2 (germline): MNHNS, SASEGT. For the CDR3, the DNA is TGTGCCAGCAGCCTTGAGGGGGGAACTGAAGCTTTCTTT. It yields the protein CASSLEGGTEAFF.

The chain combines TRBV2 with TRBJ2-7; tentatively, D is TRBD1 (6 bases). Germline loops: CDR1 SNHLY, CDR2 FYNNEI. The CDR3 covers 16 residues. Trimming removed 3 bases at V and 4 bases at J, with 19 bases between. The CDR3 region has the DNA TGTGCCAGCAGTGATTCAGGGACAATATACCTTTACGAGCAGTACTTC. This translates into CASSDSGTIYLYEQYF.

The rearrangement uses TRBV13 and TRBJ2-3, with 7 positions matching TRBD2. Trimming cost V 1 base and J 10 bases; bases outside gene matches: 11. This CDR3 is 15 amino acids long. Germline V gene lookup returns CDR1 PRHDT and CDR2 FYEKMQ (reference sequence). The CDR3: CASSLAGGRISAQYF. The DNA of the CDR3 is TGTGCCAGCAGCTTAGCGGGCGGGAGAATAAGTGCGCAGTATTTT.

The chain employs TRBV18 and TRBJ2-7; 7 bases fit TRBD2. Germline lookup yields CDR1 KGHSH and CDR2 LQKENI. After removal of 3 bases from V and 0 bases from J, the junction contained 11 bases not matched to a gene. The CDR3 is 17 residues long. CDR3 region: CASSPFGRETYSYEQYF. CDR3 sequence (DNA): TGTGCCAGCTCACCGTTCGGGCGGGAGACGTACTCCTACGAGCAGTACTTC.

CDR3 region: CASSEGLAGGYEQFF. Here the CDR3 DNA reads TGTGCCAGCAGTGAAGGTCTAGCGGGGGGGTATGAGCAGTTCTTC. This chain connects TRBV6-1 to TRBJ2-1; 12 bases match TRBD2. With 1 base clipped from V and 8 bases from J, the junction kept 3 bases outside the gene matches. CDR3 length: 15 amino acids. From germline, CDR1 is MNHNS and CDR2 SASEGT.

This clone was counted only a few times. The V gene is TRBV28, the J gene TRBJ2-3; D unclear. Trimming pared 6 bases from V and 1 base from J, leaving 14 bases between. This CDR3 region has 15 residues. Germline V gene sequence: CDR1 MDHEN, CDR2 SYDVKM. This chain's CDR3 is CASSPESVRTDTQYF. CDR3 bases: TGTGCCAGCAGCCCAGAGTCCGTTCGCACAGATACGCAGTATTTT.

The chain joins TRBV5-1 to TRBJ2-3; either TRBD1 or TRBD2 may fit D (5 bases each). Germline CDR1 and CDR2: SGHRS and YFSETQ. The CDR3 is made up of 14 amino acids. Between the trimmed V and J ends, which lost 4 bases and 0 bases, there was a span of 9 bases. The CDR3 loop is CASSPGDSTDTQYF. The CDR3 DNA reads TGCGCCAGCAGCCCCGGGGACAGCACAGATACGCAGTATTTT.

CDR3 region: CASSVTPTPGTVPYNEQFF. Here the CDR3 DNA reads TGTGCCAGCAGCGTTACCCCCACCCCCGGGACAGTCCCCTACAATGAGCAGTTCTTC. V and J are TRBV9 and TRBJ2-1, with 7 nucleotides matching TRBD1. This CDR3 has 19 residues. CDR1 is SGDLS, CDR2 YYNGEE, per germline. The ends lost 2 bases at V and 2 bases at J; junction bases unmatched: 16.

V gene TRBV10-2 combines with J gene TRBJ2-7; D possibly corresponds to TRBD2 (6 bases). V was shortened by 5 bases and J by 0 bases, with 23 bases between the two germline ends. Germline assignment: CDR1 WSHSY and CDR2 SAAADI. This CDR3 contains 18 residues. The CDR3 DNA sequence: TGCGCCAGCAGTTCTGCTAGCGCGAATACCAGGAGCTCCTACGAGCAGTACTTC. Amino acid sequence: CASSSASANTRSSYEQYF.

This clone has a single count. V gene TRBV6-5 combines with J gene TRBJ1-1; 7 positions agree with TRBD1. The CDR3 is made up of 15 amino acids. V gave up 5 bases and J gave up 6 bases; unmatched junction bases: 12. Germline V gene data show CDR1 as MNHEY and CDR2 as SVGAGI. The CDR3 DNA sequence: TGTGCCAGCAGTACGACAGGGAGTTTGGTCGCTGAAGCTTTCTTT. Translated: CASSTTGSLVAEAFF.

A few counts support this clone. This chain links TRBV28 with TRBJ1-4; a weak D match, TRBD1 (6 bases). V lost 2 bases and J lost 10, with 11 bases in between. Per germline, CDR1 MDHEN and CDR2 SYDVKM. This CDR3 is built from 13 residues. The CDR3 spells CASSLQGIGKLFF. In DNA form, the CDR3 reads TGTGCCAGCAGTTTACAGGGGATCGGAAAACTGTTTTTT.

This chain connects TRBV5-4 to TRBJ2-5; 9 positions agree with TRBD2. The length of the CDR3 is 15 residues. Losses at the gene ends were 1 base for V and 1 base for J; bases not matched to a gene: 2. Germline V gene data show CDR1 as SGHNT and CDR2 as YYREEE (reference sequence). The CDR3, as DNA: TGTGCCAGCAGCTTGACTAGCGGGTTCCAAGAGACCCAGTACTTC. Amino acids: CASSLTSGFQETQYF.

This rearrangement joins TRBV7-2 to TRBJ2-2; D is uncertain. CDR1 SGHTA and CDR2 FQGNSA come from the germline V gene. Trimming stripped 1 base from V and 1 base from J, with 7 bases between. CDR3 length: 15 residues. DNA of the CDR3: TGTGCCAGCAGCTTAGGGCACGTGAACACCGGGGAGCTGTTTTTT. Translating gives CASSLGHVNTGELFF.

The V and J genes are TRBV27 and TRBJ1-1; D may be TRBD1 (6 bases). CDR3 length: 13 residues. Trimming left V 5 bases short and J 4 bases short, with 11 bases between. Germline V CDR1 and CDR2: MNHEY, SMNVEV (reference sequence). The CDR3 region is CASSVRGRTEAFF. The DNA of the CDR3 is TGTGCCAGCAGTGTCAGGGGACGCACTGAAGCTTTCTTT.

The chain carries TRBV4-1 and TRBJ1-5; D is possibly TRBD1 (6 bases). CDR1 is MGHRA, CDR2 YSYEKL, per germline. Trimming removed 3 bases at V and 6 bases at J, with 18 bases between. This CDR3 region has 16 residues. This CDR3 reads CASSHPDSGGGQPQHF. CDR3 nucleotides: TGCGCCAGCAGCCACCCGGACAGTGGGGGAGGTCAGCCCCAGCATTTT.

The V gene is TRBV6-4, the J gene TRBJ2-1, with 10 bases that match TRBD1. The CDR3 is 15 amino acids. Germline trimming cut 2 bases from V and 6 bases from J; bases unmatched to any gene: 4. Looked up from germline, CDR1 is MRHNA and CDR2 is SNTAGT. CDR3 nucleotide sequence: TGTGCCAGCAGTGACGGGACAGGGGCCTCCAATGAGCAGTTCTTC. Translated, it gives CASSDGTGASNEQFF.